This TCR beta chain is from a study of shared clonotypes between healthy human individuals. About the study: Per donor, three plates held CD4 naive cells, three held CD4 memory, two held CD8 naive and one held CD8 memory.

Sorted-subset replicate PCR reactions contained 150 to 200 ng DNA, corresponding to roughly 29,000 T cell genomes. Generated by immunoSEQ multiplex PCR, the TCRdb table keeps only in-frame clones and is missing some. The sample lists 2,500,000 or so clones, around 90% seen once, with 0.3% to 0.4% in the top ten. Broader study findings: Naive CD4 clonotype sharing across a handful of donors was approximately 5%.

Remarks on this clone: Its specificity is not known.

Those who donated were healthy HIV-negative adults, with no recent acute infections or vaccinations reported. CDR1 SGHRS and CDR2 YFSETQ come from the germline V gene. The CDR3 extends over 15 amino acids. J was trimmed by 14 bases and V by 4 bases; bases with no gene match: 9. The chain joins TRBV5-1 to TRBJ2-1, with 16 bases that match TRBD2. The specimen was naive CD4+ T cells from PBMCs. The subset here: CD45RA+ positively selected. The TCR comes from a man aged 18 to 30 in good health. Some clones in this sample may be carry-over from other donors' samples. The CDR3 region has the DNA TGCGCCAGCAGCCTGGGACTAGCGGGAGGGGTTGGGGAGTTCTTC. Its protein product is CASSLGLAGGVGEFF.